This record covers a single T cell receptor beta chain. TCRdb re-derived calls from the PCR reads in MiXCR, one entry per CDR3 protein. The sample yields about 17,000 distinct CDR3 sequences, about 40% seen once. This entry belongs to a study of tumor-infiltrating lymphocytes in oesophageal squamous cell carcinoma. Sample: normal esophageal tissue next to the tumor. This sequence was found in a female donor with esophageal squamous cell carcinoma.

CDR3 sequence (DNA): TGTGCCAGCAGTTTAATCGGGACAGGCTCTGGGGCCAACGTCCTGACTTTC. Translating gives CASSLIGTGSGANVLTF. This chain joins TRBV6-1 and TRBJ2-6, with 8 bases that match TRBD1. Germline-derived CDR1 and CDR2 are MNHNS and SASEGT. The length of the CDR3 is 17 residues. J lost 0 bases, V lost 5 bases, and 6 bases had no gene match.